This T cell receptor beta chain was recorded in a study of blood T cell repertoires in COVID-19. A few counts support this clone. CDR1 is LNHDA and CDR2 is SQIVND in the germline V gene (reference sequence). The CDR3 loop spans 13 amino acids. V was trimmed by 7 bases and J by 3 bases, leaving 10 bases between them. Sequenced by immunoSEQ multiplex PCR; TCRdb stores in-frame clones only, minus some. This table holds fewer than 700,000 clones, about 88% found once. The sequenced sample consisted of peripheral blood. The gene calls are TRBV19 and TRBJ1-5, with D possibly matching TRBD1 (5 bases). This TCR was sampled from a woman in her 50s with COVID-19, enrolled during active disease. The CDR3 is CASTEGNNQPQHF. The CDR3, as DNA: TGTGCCAGTACGGAGGGGAACAATCAGCCCCAGCATTTT.